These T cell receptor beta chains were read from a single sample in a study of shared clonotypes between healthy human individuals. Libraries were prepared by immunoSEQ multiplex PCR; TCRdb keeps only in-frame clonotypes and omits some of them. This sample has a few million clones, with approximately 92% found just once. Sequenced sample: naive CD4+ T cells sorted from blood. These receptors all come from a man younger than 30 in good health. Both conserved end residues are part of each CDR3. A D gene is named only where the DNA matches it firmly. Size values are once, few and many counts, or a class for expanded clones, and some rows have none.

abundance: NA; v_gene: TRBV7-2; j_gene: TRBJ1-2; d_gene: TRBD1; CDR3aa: CASSLEGDRANYGYTF; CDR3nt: TGTGCCAGCAGCTTAGAGGGGGACAGAGCAAACTATGGCTACACCTTC
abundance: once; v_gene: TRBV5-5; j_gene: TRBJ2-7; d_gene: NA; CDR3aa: CASSLVLAGSHEQYF; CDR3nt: TGTGCCAGCAGCTTGGTCTTGGCAGGGAGCCACGAGCAGTACTTC
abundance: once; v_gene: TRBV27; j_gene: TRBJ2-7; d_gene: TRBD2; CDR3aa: CASSLSRLAPYEQYF; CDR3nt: TGTGCCAGCAGTTTATCCCGACTAGCGCCATACGAGCAGTACTTC
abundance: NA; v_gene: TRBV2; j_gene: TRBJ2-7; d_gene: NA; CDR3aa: CASTERPNFYEQYF; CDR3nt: TGTGCCAGCACGGAACGGCCGAACTTTTACGAGCAGTACTTC
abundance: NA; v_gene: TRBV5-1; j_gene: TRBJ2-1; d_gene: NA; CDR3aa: CASSHRRGSESSYNEQFF; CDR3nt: TGCGCCAGCAGCCATAGGCGGGGTTCGGAGAGCTCCTACAATGAGCAGTTCTTC
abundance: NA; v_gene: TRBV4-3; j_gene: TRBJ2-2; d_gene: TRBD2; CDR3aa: CASSQDRLLAEGELFF; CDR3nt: TGCGCCAGCAGCCAAGATCGTCTGCTAGCGGAGGGGGAGCTGTTTTTT
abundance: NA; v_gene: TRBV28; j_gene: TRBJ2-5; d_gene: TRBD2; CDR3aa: CASSLRSGGSIETQYF; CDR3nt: TGTGCCAGCAGTTTAAGAAGCGGGGGGTCTATAGAGACCCAGTACTTC
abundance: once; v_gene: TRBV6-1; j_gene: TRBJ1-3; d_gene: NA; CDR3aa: CASSVQGNSGNTIYF; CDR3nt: TGTGCCAGCAGTGTTCAGGGGAACTCTGGAAACACCATATATTTT
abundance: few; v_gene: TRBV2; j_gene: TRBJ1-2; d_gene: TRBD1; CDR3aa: CARMTGLTDGYTF; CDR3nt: TGTGCCAGGATGACAGGGCTTACCGATGGCTACACCTTC
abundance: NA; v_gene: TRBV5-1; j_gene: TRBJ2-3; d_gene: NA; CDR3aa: CASSRGRGSTDTQYF; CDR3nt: TGCGCCAGCAGCCGAGGACGAGGCAGCACAGATACGCAGTATTTT
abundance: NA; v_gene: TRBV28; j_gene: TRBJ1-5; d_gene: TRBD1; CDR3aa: CASSRTGSPSNQPQHF; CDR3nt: TGTGCCAGCAGTAGGACAGGGTCCCCGAGCAATCAGCCCCAGCATTTT
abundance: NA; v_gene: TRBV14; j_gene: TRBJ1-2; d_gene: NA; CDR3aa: CASSQGVPANYGYTF; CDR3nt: TGTGCCAGCAGCCAAGGGGTTCCCGCTAACTATGGCTACACCTTC
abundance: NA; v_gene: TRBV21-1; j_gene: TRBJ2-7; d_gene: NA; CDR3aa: CASSKNSEDRGFYEQYF; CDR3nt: TGTGCCAGCAGCAAGAACTCTGAAGACAGGGGGTTCTACGAGCAGTACTTC
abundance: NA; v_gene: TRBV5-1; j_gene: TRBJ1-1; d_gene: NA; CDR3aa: CASSFSPGLNTEAFF; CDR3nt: TGCGCCAGCAGCTTTAGCCCAGGCCTGAACACTGAAGCTTTCTTT
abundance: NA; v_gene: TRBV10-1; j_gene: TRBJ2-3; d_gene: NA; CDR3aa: CASRTNPSGANTDTQYF; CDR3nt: TGCGCCAGCAGGACCAATCCGTCAGGGGCGAACACAGATACGCAGTATTTT
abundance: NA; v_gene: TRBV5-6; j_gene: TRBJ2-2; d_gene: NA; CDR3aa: CASSFFPKNTGELFF; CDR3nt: TGTGCCAGCAGCTTTTTTCCGAAGAACACCGGGGAGCTGTTTTTT
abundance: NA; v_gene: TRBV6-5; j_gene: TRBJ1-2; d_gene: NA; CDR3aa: CASSYQGRSGYTF; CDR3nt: TGTGCCAGCAGTTACCAGGGTAGGAGTGGCTACACCTTC
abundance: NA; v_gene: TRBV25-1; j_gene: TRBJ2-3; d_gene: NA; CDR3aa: CASSGEGASRLGADTQYF; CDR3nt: TGTGCCAGCAGTGGGGAGGGGGCCTCTCGGCTAGGGGCAGATACGCAGTATTTT
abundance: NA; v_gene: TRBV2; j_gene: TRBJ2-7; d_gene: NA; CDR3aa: CASKAILSYEQYF; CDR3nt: TGTGCCAGCAAAGCAATACTCTCCTACGAGCAGTACTTC
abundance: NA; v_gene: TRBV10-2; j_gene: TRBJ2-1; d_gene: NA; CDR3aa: CASSDLASSSYNEQFF; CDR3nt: TGCGCCAGCAGTGACCTAGCTTCGAGCTCCTACAATGAGCAGTTCTTC
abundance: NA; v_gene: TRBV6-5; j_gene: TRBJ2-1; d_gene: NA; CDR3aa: CASSYSPAYNEQFF; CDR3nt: TGTGCCAGCAGTTACTCCCCGGCCTACAATGAGCAGTTCTTC
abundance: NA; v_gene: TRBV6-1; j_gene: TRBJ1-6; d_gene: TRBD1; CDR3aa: CASSAGYGQGNSPLHF; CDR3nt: TGTGCCAGCAGTGCCGGCTATGGACAGGGTAATTCACCCCTCCACTTT
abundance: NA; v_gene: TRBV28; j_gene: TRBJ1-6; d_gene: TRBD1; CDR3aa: CASNLADRSSPLHF; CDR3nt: TGTGCCAGCAACCTCGCGGACAGGTCTTCACCCCTCCACTTT
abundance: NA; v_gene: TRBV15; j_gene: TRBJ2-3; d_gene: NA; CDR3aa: CATSTGGETDTQYF; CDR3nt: TGTGCCACCAGCACCGGCGGGGAAACAGATACGCAGTATTTT
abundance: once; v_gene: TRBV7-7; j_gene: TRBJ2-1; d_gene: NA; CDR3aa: CASSLGAVNNEQFF; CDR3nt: TGTGCTAGCAGCTTAGGAGCAGTAAACAATGAGCAGTTCTTC
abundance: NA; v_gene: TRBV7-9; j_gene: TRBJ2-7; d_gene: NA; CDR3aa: CASSPERKNEQYF; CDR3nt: TGTGCCAGCAGCCCAGAGCGGAAGAACGAGCAGTACTTC